This entry lists 4 T cell receptor beta chains sequenced from one sample in a study of long-term antiretroviral therapy in people with HIV. Researchers report immunoSEQ v3.0 was run at survey level. Libraries were prepared by immunoSEQ multiplex PCR; TCRdb keeps only in-frame clonotypes and omits some of them. The sample carries some 19,000 clones, over 75% recorded once. The sequences come from unsorted PBMCs, collected approximately 2.5 years after starting antiretroviral therapy. Receptors originate from a woman aged 50 to 60 with HIV.

The gene calls are TRBV19 and TRBJ1-4; D is unclear. The germline V gene encodes CDR1 LNHDA and CDR2 SQIVND (reference sequence). The CDR3 is made up of 12 amino acids. Trimming removed 10 bases from V and 5 bases from J, with 11 bases in between. The CDR3 loop is CATGIGNEKLFF. The CDR3 region has the DNA TGTGCCACCGGGATTGGAAATGAAAAACTGTTTTTT.

On this clone itself: At one boundary the junction diverges from the germline segment, which might be a read error. The rearrangement links TRBV19 to TRBJ1-4, with a weak D call TRBD1 (5 bases). CDR3 length: 16 residues. The V gene's germline CDR1 is LNHDA and CDR2 SQIVND (reference sequence). CDR3 region: CASSMIERGRNEELFF. The CDR3 bases are TGTGCCAGTAGTATGATAGAGAGGGGACGAAATGAAGAACTGTTTTTT.

The rearrangement joins TRBV30 to TRBJ1-3; D is unresolved. Germline lookup yields CDR1 GTSNPN and CDR2 SVGIG (reference sequence). This CDR3 has 17 amino acids. Trimming took off 2 bases at V and 0 bases at J, with 17 bases between the two ends. The CDR3 DNA reads as TGTGCCTGGAGTCAAGGAATCAGGAGTTACTCTGGAAACACCATATATTTT. This codes for CAWSQGIRSYSGNTIYF.

The rearrangement uses TRBV6-5 and TRBJ2-1, with 10 nucleotides matching TRBD2. The germline gives CDR1 MNHEY, CDR2 SVGAGI. This CDR3 has 15 residues. The junction had 9 bases not matched to a gene; V was cut back by 5 bases and J by 8 bases. The DNA for the CDR3 is TGTGCCAGCAGTCCCGCTAGCGGGAGTCTACATGAGCAGTTCTTC. It codes for CASSPASGSLHEQFF.